The clone carrying this T cell receptor (beta chain) appeared many times. Antigen: not known. Trimming cost V 2 bases and J 5 bases, with 12 bases left between them. This CDR3 has 14 amino acids. The germline gives CDR1 SGHRS, CDR2 YFSETQ. The sample originates from a study of blood T cells in healthy people across ages. The study's findings and limits: Diversity of TCR beta correlated strongly with naive T cell percentage.

A second PCR of 7 to 11 cycles used a sample-barcoded 5' primer and a J-beta primer mix. Every cDNA was tagged by a template-switch adaptor with 12 random nucleotides. TCRdb reprocessed the 5' RACE reads via MiXCR and lists one record per CDR3 protein. The sample has 600,000 or so distinct CDR3 sequences, around 31% seen once. The clonotype originates from an elderly woman in good health. The J gene is TRBJ2-3, the V gene TRBV5-1, with D possibly TRBD2 on 5 matching bases. The sample was blood. The CDR3 DNA is TGCGCCAGCAGCTTCGAGAAAGGAGGAGATACGCAGTATTTT. As protein: CASSFEKGGDTQYF.